The clone carrying this T cell receptor (beta chain) was observed once. This entry belongs to a study of blood T cell repertoires in COVID-19. Study background: Acute and convalescent COVID-19 samples came from the United States, Italy and Spain. T cells, B-cell-depleted T cells, or PBMCs provided the cDNA or gDNA that served as material.

Deletions cut 5 bases from V and 7 bases from J, with 14 bases between. Per germline, CDR1 SGHTA and CDR2 FQGNSA. This CDR3 is built from 14 residues. Original handling: From reference gene primer amplification, estimates of nucleated cell counts were derived. Sequenced by immunoSEQ multiplex PCR; TCRdb stores in-frame clones only, minus some. That table furnishes V, J and clone size, whereas the DNA furnished D and trimming. In the table there are some 220,000 clones, approximately 85% of which are singletons. Seattle enrolled patients during active infection and tracked them longitudinally. This TCR derives from a woman in her sixties or seventies with COVID-19, enrolled during active disease. The V gene is TRBV7-2, the J gene TRBJ1-4; D is possibly TRBD1 (5 bases). Sequenced: peripheral blood. CDR3 sequence: CASSPRRGGEKLFF. The CDR3 nucleotides read TGTGCCAGCAGCCCGAGGAGGGGTGGTGAAAAACTGTTTTTT.